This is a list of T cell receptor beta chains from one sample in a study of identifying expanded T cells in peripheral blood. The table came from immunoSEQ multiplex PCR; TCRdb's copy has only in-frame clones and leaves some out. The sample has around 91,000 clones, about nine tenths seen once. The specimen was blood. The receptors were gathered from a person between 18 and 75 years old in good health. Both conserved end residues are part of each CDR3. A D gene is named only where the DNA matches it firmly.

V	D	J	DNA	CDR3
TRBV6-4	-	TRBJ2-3	TGTGCCAGCAGTGACGGAGGGGGCTCGGATACGCAGTATTTT	CASSDGGGSDTQYF
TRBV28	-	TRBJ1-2	TGTGCCAGCAGTTTTGAGGTTTATGGCTACACCTTC	CASSFEVYGYTF
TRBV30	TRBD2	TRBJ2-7	TGTGCCTGGACCCTGACTAGCGGGGGGCCCTACGAGCAGTACTTC	CAWTLTSGGPYEQYF
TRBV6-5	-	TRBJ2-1	TGTGCCAGCAAGAGCAGAACCAATGAGCAGTTCTTC	CASKSRTNEQFF
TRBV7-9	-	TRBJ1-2	TGTGCCAGCAGCTTAGGGGGAGGCTACACCTTC	CASSLGGGYTF
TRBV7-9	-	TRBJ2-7	TGTGCCAGCTGCTTGGGGAGCTCCTACGAGCAGTACTTC	CASCLGSSYEQYF
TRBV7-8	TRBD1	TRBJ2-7	TGTGCCAGCAGCACATTCCGGGACAGTTCCTACGAGCAGTACTTC	CASSTFRDSSYEQYF
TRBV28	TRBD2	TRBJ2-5	TGTGCCAGCAGTTTTTTTTCTAGCGGGAGAGGAGAGACCCAGTACTTC	CASSFFSSGRGETQYF
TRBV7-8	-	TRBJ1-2	TGTGCCAGCAGCTTAAGACCGGATTGGGGAGGGAGGTATGGCTACACCTTC	CASSLRPDWGGRYGYTF
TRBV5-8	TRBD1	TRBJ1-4	TGTGCCAGCAGCTTGGTCTTGGGACTCAGGGGGGAAAAACTGTTTTTT	CASSLVLGLRGEKLFF